The 13 T cell receptor beta chains below were found in one sample sequenced in a study of blood T cell repertoires in COVID-19. Profiling relied on immunoSEQ multiplex PCR, and the TCRdb table lists in-frame clones only, not all of them. Altogether 200,000 to 250,000 clones are present, nearly 90% being singletons, with the ten largest covering 10% to 13%. Sequenced: PBMCs or T cells enriched from blood (not recorded which). The receptor source for this set is a man younger than 40 who had recovered from COVID-19.

This clone was counted a single time. CDR3 bases: TGTGCCAGCAGTTACCCCCACCTCAAGGCAGGGTTGGGTCAGCCCCAGCATTTT. Encoded protein: CASSYPHLKAGLGQPQHF. V gene TRBV6-2 or TRBV6-3 combines with J gene TRBJ1-5; D possibly corresponds to TRBD1 (5 bases). The CDR3 is 18 residues long. Trimming cost V 2 bases and J 6 bases, with 23 bases left between them. Per the germline V gene, CDR1 is MNHEY and CDR2 is SVGEGT.

Details on this clone: This sample includes further DNA sequences coding for the same CDR3. V is TRBV4-2 and J is TRBJ2-7, with D unresolved. Germline V gives CDR1 LGHNA, CDR2 YNFKEQ. V lost 0 bases and J 4 bases, leaving 7 bases between the germline ends. The CDR3 is made up of 13 amino acids. CDR3 amino acids: CASSQDPLYEQYF. CDR3 coding DNA: TGTGCCAGCAGCCAAGATCCCCTTTACGAGCAGTACTTC.

V and J are TRBV5-1 and TRBJ1-4; the D gene is possibly TRBD1 (5 bases). Trimming removed 0 bases from V and 5 bases from J, with 8 bases in between. The CDR3 contains 14 residues. Germline lookup yields CDR1 SGHRS and CDR2 YFSETQ. DNA for the CDR3: TGCGCCAGCAGCTTGGTTGGGGGGAATGAAAAACTGTTTTTT. Protein sequence: CASSLVGGNEKLFF.

The V call is TRBV6-2 or TRBV6-3, the J call TRBJ2-7, with a possible D match to TRBD2 (5 bases). The CDR3 spans 12 residues. Trimming left V 4 bases short and J 4 bases short, with 8 bases between. Germline V gene data show CDR1 as MNHEY and CDR2 as SVGEGT. This CDR3 reads CASSSLAYEQYF. CDR3 coding DNA: TGTGCCAGCAGTTCGTTAGCGTACGAGCAGTACTTC.

This chain links TRBV3-1 (or the pseudogene TRBV3-2) with TRBJ1-1; D possibly corresponds to TRBD1 (6 bases). V was pared by 3 bases and J by 10 bases, with 21 bases between. This CDR3 comprises 15 residues. Germline assignment: CDR1 LGHDT and CDR2 YNNKEL (reference sequence). CDR3 protein: CASSHGLRDINSAFF. CDR3 nucleotide sequence: TGTGCCAGCAGCCACGGGCTCCGGGACATCAATTCAGCTTTCTTT.

The J gene is TRBJ1-2, the V gene TRBV27; 9 bases align to TRBD1. Germline trimming cut 2 bases from V and 5 bases from J; bases unmatched to any gene: 9. CDR1 MNHEY and CDR2 SMNVEV come from the germline V gene (reference sequence). The CDR3 is made up of 16 amino acids. The CDR3: CASSLGTGTGLYGYTF. The CDR3 coding sequence is TGTGCCAGCAGTTTAGGGACCGGGACAGGGCTTTATGGCTACACCTTC.

CDR3 sequence (DNA): TGTGCCAGCAGTTTAGGGGTGGGGGCCTATGGCTACACCTTC. Translation: CASSLGVGAYGYTF. The genes are TRBV28 and TRBJ1-2; D is possibly TRBD1 (6 bases). V lost 2 bases, J lost 4 bases, and 11 bases lay in between. Germline V gene lookup returns CDR1 MDHEN and CDR2 SYDVKM. There are 14 residues in the CDR3.

The chain carries TRBV14 and TRBJ2-1, with TRBD1 matching 9 bases. The CDR3 covers 14 residues. The trim removed 5 bases at V and 8 bases at J, leaving 7 bases unmatched. Germline V lookup: CDR1 SGHDN, CDR2 FVKESK. CDR3 region: CASSRLQGAYEQFF. The CDR3, as DNA: TGTGCCAGCAGCAGACTACAGGGGGCCTATGAGCAGTTCTTC.

J is TRBJ2-1 and V is TRBV7-8, with a tentative D call TRBD2 (5 bases). The germline gives CDR1 SGHVS, CDR2 FQNEAQ. The V end lost 5 bases, the J end lost 5 bases, and 10 bases lay between the germline ends. The CDR3 consists of 13 residues. This CDR3 is CASSGPGNNEQFF. In DNA form, the CDR3 reads TGTGCCAGCAGCGGTCCCGGGAACAATGAGCAGTTCTTC.

This clone has more than one count but fewer than ten. The J gene is TRBJ1-5, the V gene TRBV21-1; TRBD1, the table's D call, was not compared with the DNA. TRBV21-1 is an annotated pseudogene. The CDR3 has 16 amino acids. This CDR3 is CASTKRVGHHHQPQHF. Here the CDR3 DNA reads TGTGCCAGCACCAAAAGGGTGGGACACCATCATCAGCCCCAGCATTTT.

The V and J genes are TRBV3-1 (or the pseudogene TRBV3-2) and TRBJ1-3; tentative D call: TRBD1 (6 bases). V lost 4 bases, J lost 1 base, and 8 bases lay in between. The CDR3 sequence is 14 residues long. Germline-derived CDR1 and CDR2 are LGHDT and YNNKEL (reference sequence). The DNA of the CDR3 is TGTGCCAGCAGCCTACAGGGATCTGGAAACACCATATATTTT. This gives the protein CASSLQGSGNTIYF.

The chain is built from TRBV18 and TRBJ1-2, with D uncertain. Trimming pared 3 bases from V and 7 bases from J, leaving 15 bases between. The CDR3 runs to 14 residues. CDR1 KGHSH and CDR2 LQKENI come from the germline V gene. This CDR3 reads CASSPNEGEGGYTF. The CDR3 DNA sequence: TGTGCCAGCTCACCTAACGAGGGCGAGGGTGGCTACACCTTC.

Worth noting for this clone: The junction and the germline gene differ at one end; a read error may be behind it. The chain uses TRBV4-3 and TRBJ1-1; tentatively, D is TRBD1 (6 bases). In germline, CDR1 is LGHNA, CDR2 YSLEER. There are 14 residues in the CDR3. In DNA form, the CDR3 reads TGCGCCAGCAGCCAAGAGAGGGCCGGGACATCTAACCACTTT. Translating gives CASSQERAGTSNHF.